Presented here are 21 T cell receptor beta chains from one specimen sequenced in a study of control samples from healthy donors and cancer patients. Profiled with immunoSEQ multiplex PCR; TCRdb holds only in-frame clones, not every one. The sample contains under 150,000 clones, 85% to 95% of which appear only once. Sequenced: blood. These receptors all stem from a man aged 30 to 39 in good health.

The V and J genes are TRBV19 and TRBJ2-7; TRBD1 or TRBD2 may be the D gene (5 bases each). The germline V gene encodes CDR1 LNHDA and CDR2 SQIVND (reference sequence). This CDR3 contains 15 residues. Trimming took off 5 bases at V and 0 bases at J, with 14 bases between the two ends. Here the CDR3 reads CASSRDAWSSYEQYV. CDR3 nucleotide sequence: TGTGCCAGTAGTCGGGACGCATGGAGCTCCTACGAGCAGTACGTC.

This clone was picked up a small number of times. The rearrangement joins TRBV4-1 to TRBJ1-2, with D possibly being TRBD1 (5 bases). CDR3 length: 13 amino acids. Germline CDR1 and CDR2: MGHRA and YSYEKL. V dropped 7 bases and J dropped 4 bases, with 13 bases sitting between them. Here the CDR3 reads CASTTSGTYGYTF. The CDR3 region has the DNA TGCGCCAGCACCACCTCCGGGACCTATGGCTACACCTTC.

The CDR3 DNA sequence: TGCGCCAGCAGCATAGCGGGGGATCAGACTAATACGCAGTATTTT. Amino acid sequence: CASSIAGDQTNTQYF. The rearrangement joins TRBV5-1 to TRBJ2-3, with 9 bases fitting TRBD2. Germline CDR1 is SGHRS and CDR2 is YFSETQ. The ends lost 4 bases at V and 7 bases at J; junction bases unmatched: 10. CDR3 length: 15 amino acids.

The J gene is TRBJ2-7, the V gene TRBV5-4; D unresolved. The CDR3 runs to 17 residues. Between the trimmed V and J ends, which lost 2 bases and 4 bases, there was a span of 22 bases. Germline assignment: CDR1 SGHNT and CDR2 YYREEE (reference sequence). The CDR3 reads CASSFTPGWAQEYEQYV. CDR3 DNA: TGTGCCAGCAGCTTTACCCCCGGTTGGGCCCAGGAGTACGAGCAGTACGTC.

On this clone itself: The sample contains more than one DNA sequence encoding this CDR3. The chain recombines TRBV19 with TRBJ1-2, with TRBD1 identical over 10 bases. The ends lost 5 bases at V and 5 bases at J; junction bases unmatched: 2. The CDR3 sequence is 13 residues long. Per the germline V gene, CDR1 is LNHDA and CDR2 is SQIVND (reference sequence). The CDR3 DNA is TGTGCCAGTAGTCCGGGACAGGGGTATGGCTACACCTTC. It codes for CASSPGQGYGYTF. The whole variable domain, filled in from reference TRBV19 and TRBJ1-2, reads DGGITQSPKYLFRKEGQNVTLSCEQNLNHDAMYWYRQDPGQGLRLIYYSQIVNDFQKGDIAEGYSVSREKKESFPLTVTSAQKNPTAFYLCASSPGQGYGYTFGSGTRLTVV.

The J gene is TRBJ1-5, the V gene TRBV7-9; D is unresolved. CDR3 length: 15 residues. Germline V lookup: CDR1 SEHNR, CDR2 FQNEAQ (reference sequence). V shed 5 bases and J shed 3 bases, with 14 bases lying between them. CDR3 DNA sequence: TGTGCCAGCAGCCCCCATGCGGGTGACAATCAGCCCCAGCATTTT. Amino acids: CASSPHAGDNQPQHF.

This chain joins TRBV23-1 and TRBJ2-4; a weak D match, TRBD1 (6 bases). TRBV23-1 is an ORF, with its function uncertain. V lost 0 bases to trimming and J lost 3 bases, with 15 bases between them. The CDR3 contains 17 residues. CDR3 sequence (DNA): TGCGCCAGCAGTCAATCGTCGGCCCGAGGGGGCAAAAACATTCAGTACTTC. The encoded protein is CASSQSSARGGKNIQYF.

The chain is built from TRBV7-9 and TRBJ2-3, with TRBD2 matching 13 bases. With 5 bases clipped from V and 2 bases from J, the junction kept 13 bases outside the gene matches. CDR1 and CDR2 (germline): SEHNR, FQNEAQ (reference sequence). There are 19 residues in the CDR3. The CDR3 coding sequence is TGTGCCAGCAGCGTCAGCCCGGGACTAGCGGGGAACCTCACAGATACGCAGTATTTT. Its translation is CASSVSPGLAGNLTDTQYF.

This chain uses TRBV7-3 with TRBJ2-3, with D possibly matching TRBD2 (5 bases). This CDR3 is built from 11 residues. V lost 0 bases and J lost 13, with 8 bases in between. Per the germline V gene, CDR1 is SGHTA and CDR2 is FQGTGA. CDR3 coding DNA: TGTGCCAGCAGCTTAACCTCGGGGAAGTATTTT. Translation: CASSLTSGKYF. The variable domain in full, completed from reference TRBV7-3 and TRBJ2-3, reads GAGVSQTPSNKVTEKGKYVELRCDPISGHTALYWYRQSLGQGPEFLIYFQGTGAADDSGLPNDRFFAVRPEGSVSTLKIQRTERGDSAVYLCASSLTSGKYFGPGTRLTVL.

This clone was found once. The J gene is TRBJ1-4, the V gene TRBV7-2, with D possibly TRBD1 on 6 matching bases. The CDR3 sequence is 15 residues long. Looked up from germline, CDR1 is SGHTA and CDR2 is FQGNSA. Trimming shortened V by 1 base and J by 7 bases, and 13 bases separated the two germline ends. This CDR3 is CASSLGGLGGEKLFF. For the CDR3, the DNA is TGTGCCAGCAGCTTAGGGGGCCTAGGGGGTGAAAAACTGTTTTTT.

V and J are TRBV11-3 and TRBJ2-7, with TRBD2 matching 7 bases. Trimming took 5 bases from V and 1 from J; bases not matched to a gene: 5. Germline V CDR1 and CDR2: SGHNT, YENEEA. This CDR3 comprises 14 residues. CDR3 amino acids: CASSLGEGSYEQYF. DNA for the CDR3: TGTGCCAGCAGCCTCGGGGAGGGATCCTACGAGCAGTACTTC.

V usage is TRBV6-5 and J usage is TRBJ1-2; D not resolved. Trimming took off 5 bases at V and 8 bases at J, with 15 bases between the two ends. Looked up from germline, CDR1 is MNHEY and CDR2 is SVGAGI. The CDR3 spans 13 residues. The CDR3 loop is CASSRFLLEGYTF. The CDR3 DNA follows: TGTGCCAGCAGTAGGTTTCTATTGGAAGGCTACACCTTC.

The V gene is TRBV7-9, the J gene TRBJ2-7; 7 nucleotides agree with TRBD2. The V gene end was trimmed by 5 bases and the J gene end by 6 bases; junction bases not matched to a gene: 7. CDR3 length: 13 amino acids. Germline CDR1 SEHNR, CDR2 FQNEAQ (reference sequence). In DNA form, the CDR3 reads TGTGCCAGCAGCCCGGGGGGATCCGGCGAGCAGTACTTC. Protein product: CASSPGGSGEQYF. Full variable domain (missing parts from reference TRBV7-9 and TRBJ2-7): DTGVSQNPRHKITKRGQNVTFRCDPISEHNRLYWYRQTLGQGPEFLTYFQNEAQLEKSRLLSDRFSAERPKGSFSTLEIQRTEQGDSAMYLCASSPGGSGEQYFGPGTRLTVT.

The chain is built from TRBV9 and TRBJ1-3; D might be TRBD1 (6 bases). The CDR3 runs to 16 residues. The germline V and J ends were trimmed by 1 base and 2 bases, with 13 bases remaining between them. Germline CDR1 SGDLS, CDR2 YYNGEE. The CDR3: CASSVSRTDTGNTIYF. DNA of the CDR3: TGTGCCAGCAGCGTATCAAGGACAGATACTGGAAACACCATATATTTT.

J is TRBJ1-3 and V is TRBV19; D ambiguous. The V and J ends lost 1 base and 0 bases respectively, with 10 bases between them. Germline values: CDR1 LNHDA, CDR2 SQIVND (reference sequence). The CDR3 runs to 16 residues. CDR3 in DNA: TGTGCCAGTAGTATAGCGGCCAGCGTCTCTGGAAACACCATATATTTT. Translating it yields CASSIAASVSGNTIYF.

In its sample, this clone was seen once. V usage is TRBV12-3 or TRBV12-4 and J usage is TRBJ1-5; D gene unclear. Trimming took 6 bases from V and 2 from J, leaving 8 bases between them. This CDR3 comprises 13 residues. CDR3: CASSPRRNQPQHF. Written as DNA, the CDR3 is TGTGCCAGCAGCCCTCGTCGCAATCAGCCCCAGCATTTT.

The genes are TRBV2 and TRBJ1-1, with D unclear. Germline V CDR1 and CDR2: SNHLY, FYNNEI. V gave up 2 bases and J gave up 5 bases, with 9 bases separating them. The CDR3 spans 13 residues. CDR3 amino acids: CASSERGRTEAFF. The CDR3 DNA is TGTGCCAGCAGTGAACGAGGGAGGACTGAAGCTTTCTTT. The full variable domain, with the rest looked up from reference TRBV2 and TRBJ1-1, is EPEVTQTPSHQVTQMGQEVILRCVPISNHLYFYWYRQILGQKVEFLVSFYNNEISEKSEIFDDQFSVERPDGSNFTLKIRSTKLEDSAMYFCASSERGRTEAFFGQGTRLTVV.

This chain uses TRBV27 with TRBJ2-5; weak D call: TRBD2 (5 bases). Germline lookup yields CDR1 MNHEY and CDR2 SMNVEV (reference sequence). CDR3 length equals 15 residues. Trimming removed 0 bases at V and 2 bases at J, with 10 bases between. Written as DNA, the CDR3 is TGTGCCAGCAGTTTATCCCCGGGATATCAAGAGACCCAGTACTTC. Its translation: CASSLSPGYQETQYF.

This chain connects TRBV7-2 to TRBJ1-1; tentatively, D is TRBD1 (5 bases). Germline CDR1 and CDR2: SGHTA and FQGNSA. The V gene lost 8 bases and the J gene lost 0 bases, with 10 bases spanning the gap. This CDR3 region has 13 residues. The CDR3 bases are TGTGCCAGCGGGGCAGGATTGAACACTGAAGCTTTCTTT. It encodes CASGAGLNTEAFF.

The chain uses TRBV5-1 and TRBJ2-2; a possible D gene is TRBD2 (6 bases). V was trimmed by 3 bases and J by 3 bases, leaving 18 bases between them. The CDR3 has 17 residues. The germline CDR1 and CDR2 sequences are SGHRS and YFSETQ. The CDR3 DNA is TGCGCCAGCAGCTGGAGAACGGGCGGGGCCCACACCGGGGAGCTGTTTTTT. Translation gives CASSWRTGGAHTGELFF.

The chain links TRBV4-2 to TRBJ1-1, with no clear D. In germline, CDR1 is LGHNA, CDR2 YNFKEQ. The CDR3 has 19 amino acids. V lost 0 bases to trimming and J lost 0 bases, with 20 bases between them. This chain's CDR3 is CASSQEVTPGVSMNTEAFF. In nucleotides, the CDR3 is TGTGCCAGCAGCCAAGAGGTAACGCCGGGTGTCTCTATGAACACTGAAGCTTTCTTT.